This T cell receptor beta chain emerged from a study of identical twins. Using its own MiXCR run on the 5' RACE reads, TCRdb lists one record per CDR3 protein. Among about 210,000 distinct CDR3 sequences listed, roughly 9.4% were seen once. The CDR3 consists of 14 residues. Trimming stripped 1 base from V and 8 bases from J, with 11 bases between. Germline values: CDR1 SGHTA, CDR2 FQGTGA. Sample: memory (CD45RO+) T cells sorted from blood. The source is a woman in her late teens or twenties in good health. The V gene is TRBV7-3, the J gene TRBJ2-2; D ambiguous. CDR3 in DNA: TGTGCCAGCAGCTTAAATTCTGGCGAGGGGGAGCTGTTTTTT. This translates into CASSLNSGEGELFF.